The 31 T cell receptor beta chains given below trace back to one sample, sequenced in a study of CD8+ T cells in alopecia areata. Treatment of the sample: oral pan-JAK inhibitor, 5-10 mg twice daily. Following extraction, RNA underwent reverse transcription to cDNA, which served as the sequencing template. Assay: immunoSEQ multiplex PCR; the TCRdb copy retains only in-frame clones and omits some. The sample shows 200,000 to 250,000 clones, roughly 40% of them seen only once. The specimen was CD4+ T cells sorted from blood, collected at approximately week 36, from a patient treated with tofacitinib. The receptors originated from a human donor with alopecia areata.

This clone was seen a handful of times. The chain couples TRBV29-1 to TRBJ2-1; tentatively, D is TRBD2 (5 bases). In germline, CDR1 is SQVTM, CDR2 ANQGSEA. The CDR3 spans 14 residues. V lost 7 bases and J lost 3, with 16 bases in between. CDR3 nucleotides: TGCAGCGCTCTCCCGGGGATGGTCTACAATGAGCAGTTCTTC. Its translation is CSALPGMVYNEQFF.

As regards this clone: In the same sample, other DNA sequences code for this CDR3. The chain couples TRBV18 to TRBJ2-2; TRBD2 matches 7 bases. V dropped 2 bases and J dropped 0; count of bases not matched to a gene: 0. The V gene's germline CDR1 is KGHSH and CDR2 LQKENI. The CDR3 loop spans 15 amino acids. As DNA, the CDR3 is TGTGCCAGCTCACCAGGACTAGCGAACACCGGGGAGCTGTTTTTT. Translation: CASSPGLANTGELFF.

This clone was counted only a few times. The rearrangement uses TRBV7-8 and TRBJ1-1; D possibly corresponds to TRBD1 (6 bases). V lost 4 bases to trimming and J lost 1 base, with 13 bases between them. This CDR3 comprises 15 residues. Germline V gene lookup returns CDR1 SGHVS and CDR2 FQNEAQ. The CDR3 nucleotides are TGTGCCAGCAGCTCCTGGACAGAACCGAACACTGAAGCTTTCTTT. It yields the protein CASSSWTEPNTEAFF.

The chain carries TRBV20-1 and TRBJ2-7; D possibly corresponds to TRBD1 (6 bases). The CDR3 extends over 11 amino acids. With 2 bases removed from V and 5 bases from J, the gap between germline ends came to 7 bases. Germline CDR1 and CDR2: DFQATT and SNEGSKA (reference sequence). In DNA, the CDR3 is TGCAGTGCTAGAAACAGGGACGAGCAGTACTTC. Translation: CSARNRDEQYF.

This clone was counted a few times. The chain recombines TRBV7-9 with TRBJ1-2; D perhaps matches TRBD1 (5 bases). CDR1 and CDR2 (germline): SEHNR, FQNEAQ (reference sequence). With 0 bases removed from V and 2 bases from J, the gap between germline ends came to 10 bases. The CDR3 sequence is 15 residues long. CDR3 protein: CASSLAGTSNYGYTF. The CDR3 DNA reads TGTGCCAGCAGCTTAGCCGGGACCTCGAACTATGGCTACACCTTC.

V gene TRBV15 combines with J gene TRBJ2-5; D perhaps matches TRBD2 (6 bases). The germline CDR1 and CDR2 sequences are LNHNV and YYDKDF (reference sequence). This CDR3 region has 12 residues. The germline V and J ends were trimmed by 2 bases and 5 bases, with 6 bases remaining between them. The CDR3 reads CATSRSGETQYF. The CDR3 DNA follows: TGTGCCACCAGCAGAAGCGGGGAGACCCAGTACTTC.

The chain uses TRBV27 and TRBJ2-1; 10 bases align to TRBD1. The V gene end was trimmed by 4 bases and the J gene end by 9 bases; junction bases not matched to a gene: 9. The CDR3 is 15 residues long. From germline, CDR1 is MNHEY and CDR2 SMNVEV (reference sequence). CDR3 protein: CASSSYLGQGGEQFF. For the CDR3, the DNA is TGTGCCAGCAGTTCTTACCTCGGACAGGGGGGTGAGCAGTTCTTC.

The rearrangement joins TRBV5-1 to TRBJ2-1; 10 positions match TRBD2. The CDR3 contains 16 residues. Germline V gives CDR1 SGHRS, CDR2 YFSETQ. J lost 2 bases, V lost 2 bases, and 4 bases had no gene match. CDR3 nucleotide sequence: TGCGCCAGCAGCTTCCTTAGCGGGAGGACCTACAATGAGCAGTTCTTC. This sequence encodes CASSFLSGRTYNEQFF.

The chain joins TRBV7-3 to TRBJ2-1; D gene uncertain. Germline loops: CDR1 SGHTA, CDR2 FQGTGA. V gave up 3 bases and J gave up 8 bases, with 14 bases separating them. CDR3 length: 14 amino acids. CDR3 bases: TGTGCCAGCAGCTTTGGATCTACCCGGGATGAGCAGTTCTTC. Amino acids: CASSFGSTRDEQFF.

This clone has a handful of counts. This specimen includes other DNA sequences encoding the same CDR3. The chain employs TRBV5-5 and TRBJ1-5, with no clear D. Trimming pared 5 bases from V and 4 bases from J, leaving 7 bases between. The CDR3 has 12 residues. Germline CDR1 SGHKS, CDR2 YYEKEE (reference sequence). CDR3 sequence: CASSLPNQPQHF. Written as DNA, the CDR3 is TGTGCCAGCAGTTTACCTAATCAGCCCCAGCATTTT.

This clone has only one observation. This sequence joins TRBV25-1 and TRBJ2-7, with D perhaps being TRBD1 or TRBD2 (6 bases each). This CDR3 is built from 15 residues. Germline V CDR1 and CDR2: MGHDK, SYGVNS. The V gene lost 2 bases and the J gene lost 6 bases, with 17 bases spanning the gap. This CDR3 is CASSELRGPGTEQYF. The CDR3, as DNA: TGTGCCAGCAGTGAACTCCGGGGGCCAGGGACCGAGCAGTACTTC.

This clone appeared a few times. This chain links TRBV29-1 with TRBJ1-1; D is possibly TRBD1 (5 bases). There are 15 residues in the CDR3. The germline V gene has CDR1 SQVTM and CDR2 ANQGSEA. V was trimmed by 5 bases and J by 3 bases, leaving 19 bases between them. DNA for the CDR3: TGCAGCGTTCACTCTCCGGGACGGCGATACACTGAAGCTTTCTTT. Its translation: CSVHSPGRRYTEAFF.

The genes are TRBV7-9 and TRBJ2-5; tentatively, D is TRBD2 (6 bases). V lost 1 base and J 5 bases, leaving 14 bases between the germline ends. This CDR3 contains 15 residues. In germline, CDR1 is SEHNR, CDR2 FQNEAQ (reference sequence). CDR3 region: CASSLDPGRYETQYF. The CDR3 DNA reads TGTGCCAGCAGCTTAGATCCAGGGAGGTACGAGACCCAGTACTTC.

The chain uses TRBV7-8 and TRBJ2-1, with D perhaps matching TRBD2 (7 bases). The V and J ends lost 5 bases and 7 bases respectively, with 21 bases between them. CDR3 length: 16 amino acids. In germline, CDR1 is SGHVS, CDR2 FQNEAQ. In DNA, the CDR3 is TGTGCCAGCAGCCCCCGGGGGGCGGGAGTATGGAATGAGCAGTTCTTC. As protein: CASSPRGAGVWNEQFF.

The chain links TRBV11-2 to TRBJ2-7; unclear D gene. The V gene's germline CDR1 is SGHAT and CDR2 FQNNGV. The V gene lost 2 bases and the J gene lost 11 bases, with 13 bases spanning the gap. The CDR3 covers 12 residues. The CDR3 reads CASSLRRASEYF. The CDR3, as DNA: TGTGCCAGCAGCTTACGGCGCGCGAGCGAGTACTTC.

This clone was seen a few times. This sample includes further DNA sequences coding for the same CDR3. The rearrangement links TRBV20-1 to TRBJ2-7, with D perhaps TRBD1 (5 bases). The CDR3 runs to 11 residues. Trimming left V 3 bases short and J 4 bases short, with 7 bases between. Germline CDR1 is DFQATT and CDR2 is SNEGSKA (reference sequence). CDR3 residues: CSARTAYEQYF. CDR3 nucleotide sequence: TGCAGTGCTAGGACAGCTTACGAGCAGTACTTC.

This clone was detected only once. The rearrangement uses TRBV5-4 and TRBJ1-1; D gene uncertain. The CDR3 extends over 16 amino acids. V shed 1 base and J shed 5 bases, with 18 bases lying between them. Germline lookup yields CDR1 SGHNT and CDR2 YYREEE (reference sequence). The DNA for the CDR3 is TGTGCCAGCAGCTTGCACTATAGGCCCGGGAGGACTGAAGCTTTCTTT. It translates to CASSLHYRPGRTEAFF.

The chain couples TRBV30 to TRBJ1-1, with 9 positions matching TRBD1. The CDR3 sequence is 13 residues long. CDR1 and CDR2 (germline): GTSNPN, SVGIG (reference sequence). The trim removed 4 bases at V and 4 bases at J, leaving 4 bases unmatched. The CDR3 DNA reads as TGTGCCTGGAACAGGGGGCGAGGCACTGAAGCTTTCTTT. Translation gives CAWNRGRGTEAFF.

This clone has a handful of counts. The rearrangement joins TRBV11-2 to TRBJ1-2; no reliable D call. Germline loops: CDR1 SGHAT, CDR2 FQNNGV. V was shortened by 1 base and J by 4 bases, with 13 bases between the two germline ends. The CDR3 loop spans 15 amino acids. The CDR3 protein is CASSLGRRSSYGYTF. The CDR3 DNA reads TGTGCCAGCAGCTTAGGCAGACGGAGCAGCTATGGCTACACCTTC.

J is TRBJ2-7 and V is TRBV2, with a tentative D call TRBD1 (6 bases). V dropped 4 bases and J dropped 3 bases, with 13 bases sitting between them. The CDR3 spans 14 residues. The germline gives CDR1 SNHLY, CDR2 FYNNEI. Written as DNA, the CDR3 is TGTGCCAGCAGTGTGGGGGCAGTAGACTACGAGCAGTACTTC. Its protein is CASSVGAVDYEQYF.

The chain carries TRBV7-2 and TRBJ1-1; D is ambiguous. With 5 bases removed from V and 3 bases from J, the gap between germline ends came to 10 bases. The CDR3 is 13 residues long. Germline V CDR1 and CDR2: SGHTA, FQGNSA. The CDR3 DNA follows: TGTGCCAGCAGCCCCAGTAGAGACACTGAAGCTTTCTTT. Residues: CASSPSRDTEAFF.

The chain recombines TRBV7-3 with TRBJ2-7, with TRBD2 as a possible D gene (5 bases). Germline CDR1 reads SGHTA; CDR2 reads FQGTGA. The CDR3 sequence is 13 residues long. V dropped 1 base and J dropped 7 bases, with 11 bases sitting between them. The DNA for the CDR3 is TGTGCCAGCAGCTTAAAAGGAACGGGGGAGCAGTACTTC. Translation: CASSLKGTGEQYF.

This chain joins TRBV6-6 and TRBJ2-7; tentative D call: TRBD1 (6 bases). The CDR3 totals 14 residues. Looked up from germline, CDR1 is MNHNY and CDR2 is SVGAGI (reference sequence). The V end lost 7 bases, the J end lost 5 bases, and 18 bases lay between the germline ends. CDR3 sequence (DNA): TGTGCCAGCACCGACCTGGGGGCGACTCACGAGCAGTACTTC. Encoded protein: CASTDLGATHEQYF.

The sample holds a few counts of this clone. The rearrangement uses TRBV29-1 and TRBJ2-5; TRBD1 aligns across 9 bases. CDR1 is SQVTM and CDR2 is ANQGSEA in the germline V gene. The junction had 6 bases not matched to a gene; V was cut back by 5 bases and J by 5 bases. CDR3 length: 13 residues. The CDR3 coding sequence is TGCAGCGTTACGGACAGGGGACTGGAGACCCAGTACTTC. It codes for CSVTDRGLETQYF.

CDR3 DNA: TGTGCCAGCAGCCCCTCCTCAGGGGAGAGGGGAGAGACCCAGTACTTC. Amino acid sequence: CASSPSSGERGETQYF. The chain employs TRBV4-2 and TRBJ2-5; possible D gene TRBD1, 6 bases. The CDR3 is 16 residues long. Germline CDR1 reads LGHNA; CDR2 reads YNFKEQ. Trimming removed 4 bases at V and 4 bases at J, with 19 bases between.

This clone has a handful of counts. CDR3 in amino acids: CSARETQYF. Written as DNA, the CDR3 is TGCAGCGCGCGTGAGACCCAGTACTTC. The chain combines TRBV29-1 with TRBJ2-5; D is unresolved. V was pared by 7 bases and J by 5 bases, with 5 bases between. The CDR3 runs to 9 residues. Germline CDR1 SQVTM, CDR2 ANQGSEA.

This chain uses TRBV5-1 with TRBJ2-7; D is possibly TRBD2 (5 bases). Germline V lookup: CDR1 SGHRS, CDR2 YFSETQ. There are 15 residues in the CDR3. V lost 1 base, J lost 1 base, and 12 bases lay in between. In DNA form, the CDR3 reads TGCGCCAGCAGCTTGATCCTAGCCTCTTCCTACGAGCAGTACTTC. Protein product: CASSLILASSYEQYF.

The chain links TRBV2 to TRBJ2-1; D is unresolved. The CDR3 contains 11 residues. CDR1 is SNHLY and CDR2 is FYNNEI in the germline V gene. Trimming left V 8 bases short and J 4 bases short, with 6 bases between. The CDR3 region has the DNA TGTGCCAGCGGCAGGTACAATGAGCAGTTCTTC. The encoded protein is CASGRYNEQFF.

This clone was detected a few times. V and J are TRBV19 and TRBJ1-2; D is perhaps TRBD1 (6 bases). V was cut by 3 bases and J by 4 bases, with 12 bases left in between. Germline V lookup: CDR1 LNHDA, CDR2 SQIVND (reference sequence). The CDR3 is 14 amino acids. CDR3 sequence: CASSIPGQTYGYTF. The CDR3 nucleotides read TGTGCCAGTAGTATTCCCGGACAGACCTATGGCTACACCTTC. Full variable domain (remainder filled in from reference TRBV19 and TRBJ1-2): DGGITQSPKYLFRKEGQNVTLSCEQNLNHDAMYWYRQDPGQGLRLIYYSQIVNDFQKGDIAEGYSVSREKKESFPLTVTSAQKNPTAFYLCASSIPGQTYGYTFGSGTRLTVV.

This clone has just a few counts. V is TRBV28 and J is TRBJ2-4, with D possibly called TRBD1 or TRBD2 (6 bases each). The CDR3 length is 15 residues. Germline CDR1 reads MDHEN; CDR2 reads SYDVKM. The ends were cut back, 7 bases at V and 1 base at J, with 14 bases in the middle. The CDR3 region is CASTPGGAAKNIQYF. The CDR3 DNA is TGTGCCAGCACCCCCGGGGGCGCCGCCAAAAACATTCAGTACTTC.

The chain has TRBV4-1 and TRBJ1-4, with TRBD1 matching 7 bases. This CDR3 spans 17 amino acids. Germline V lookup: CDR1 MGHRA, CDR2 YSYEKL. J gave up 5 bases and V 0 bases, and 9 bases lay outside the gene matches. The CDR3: CASSQDRTGQSNEKLFF. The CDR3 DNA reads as TGCGCCAGCAGCCAAGATAGGACGGGACAGTCCAATGAAAAACTGTTTTTT.